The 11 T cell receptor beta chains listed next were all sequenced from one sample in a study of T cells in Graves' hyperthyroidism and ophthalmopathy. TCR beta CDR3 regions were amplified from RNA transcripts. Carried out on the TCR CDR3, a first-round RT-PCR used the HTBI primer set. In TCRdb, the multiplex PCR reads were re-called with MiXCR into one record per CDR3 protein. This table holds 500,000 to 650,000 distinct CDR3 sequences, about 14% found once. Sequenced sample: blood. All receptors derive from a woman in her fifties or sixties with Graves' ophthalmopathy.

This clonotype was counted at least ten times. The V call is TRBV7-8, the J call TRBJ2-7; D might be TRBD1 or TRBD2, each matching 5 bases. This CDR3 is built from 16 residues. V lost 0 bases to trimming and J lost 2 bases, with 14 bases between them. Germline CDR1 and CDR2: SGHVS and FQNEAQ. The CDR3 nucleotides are TGTGCCAGCAGCTTAGCGAAAGGGGTCGGGACCTACGAGCAGTACTTC. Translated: CASSLAKGVGTYEQYF.

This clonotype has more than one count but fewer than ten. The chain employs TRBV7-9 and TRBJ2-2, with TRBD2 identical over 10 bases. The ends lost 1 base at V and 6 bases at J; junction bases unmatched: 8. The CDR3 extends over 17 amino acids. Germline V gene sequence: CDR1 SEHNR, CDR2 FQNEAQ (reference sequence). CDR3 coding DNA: TGTGCCAGCAGCTTAGGTCTAGCGGGAGTAGGAGCCGGGGAGCTGTTTTTT. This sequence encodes CASSLGLAGVGAGELFF.

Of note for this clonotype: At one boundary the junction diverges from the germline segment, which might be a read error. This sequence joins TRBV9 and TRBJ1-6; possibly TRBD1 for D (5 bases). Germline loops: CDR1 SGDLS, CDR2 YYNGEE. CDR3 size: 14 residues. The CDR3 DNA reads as TGTGCCGGCAGCGGAGACAGCGATAATTCACCCCTCCACTTT. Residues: CAGSGDSDNSPLHF.

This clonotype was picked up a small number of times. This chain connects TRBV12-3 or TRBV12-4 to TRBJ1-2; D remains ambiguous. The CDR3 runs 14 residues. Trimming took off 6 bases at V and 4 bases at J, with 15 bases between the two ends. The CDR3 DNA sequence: TGTGCCAGCAGACTTAGGACCTCGCTCTATGGCTACACCTTC. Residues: CASRLRTSLYGYTF.

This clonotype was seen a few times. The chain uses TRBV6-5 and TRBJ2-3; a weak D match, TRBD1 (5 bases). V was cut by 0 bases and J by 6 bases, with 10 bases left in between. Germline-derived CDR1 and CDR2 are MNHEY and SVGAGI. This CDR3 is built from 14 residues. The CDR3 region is CASSYSVGADTQYF. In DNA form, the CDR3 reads TGTGCCAGCAGTTACTCGGTAGGGGCGGATACGCAGTATTTT.

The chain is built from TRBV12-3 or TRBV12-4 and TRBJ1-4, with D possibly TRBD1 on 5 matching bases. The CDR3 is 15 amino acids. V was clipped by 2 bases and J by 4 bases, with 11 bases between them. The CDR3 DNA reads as TGTGCCAGCAGTTTATCGGCAGGGTTTAATGAAAAACTGTTTTTT. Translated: CASSLSAGFNEKLFF.

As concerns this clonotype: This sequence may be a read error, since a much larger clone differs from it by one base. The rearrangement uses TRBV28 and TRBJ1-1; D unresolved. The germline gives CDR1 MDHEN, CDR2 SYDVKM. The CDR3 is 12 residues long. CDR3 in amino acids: CASSYLKTEAFF. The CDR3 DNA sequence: TGTGCCAGCAGTTACCTGAAAACTGAAGCTTTCTTT.

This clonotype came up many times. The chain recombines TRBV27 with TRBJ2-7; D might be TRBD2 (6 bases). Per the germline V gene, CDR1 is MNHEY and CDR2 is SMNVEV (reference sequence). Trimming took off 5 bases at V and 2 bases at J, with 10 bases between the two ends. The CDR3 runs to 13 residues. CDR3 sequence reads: CASSGRGTYEQYF. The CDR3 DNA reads TGTGCCAGCAGTGGACGGGGGACCTACGAGCAGTACTTC.

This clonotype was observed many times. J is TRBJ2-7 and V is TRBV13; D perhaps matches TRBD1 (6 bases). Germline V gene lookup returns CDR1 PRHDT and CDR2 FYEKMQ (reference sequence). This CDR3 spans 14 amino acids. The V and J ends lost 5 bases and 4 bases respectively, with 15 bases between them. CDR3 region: CASSSGQIGYEQYF. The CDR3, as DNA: TGTGCCAGCAGCAGTGGACAGATCGGGTACGAGCAGTACTTC.

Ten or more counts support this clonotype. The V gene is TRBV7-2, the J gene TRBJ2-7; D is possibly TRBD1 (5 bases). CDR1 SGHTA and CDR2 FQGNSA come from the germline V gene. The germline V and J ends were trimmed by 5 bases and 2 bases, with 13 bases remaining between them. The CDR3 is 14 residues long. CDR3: CASSAGRVPYEQYF. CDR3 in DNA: TGTGCCAGCAGCGCCGGCAGGGTACCCTACGAGCAGTACTTC. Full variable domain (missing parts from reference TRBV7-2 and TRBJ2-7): GAGVSQSPSNKVTEKGKDVELRCDPISGHTALYWYRQSLGQGLEFLIYFQGNSAPDKSGLPSDRFSAERTGGSVSTLTIQRTQQEDSAVYLCASSAGRVPYEQYFGPGTRLTVT.

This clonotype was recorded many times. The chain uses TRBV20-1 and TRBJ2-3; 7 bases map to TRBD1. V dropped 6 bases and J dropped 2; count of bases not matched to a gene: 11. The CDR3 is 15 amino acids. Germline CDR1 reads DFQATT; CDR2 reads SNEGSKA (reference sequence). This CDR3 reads CSAHLLEGATDTQYF. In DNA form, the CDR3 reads TGCAGTGCCCACTTGCTAGAGGGGGCCACAGATACGCAGTATTTT.